This TCR beta chain was identified in a study of blood T cell repertoires in COVID-19. In the study overall: The origin of the acute and convalescent COVID-19 samples was the United States, Italy and Spain.

Germline lookup yields CDR1 SQVTM and CDR2 ANQGSEA. With V trimmed by 4 bases and J by 4 bases, 7 bases remained unmatched. This CDR3 region has 14 residues. TCRdb's copy holds only in-frame clones and misses some; the assay was immunoSEQ multiplex PCR. The sample includes about 110,000 clones, roughly 71% of them seen just once. The chain links TRBV29-1 to TRBJ2-7, with 10 bases matching TRBD1. The TCR comes from a man at least 80 years old with acute or convalescent COVID-19. Sequenced: peripheral blood. The CDR3 reads CSVARDRGLYEQYF. CDR3 DNA: TGCAGCGTTGCCAGGGACAGGGGTTTGTACGAGCAGTACTTC.